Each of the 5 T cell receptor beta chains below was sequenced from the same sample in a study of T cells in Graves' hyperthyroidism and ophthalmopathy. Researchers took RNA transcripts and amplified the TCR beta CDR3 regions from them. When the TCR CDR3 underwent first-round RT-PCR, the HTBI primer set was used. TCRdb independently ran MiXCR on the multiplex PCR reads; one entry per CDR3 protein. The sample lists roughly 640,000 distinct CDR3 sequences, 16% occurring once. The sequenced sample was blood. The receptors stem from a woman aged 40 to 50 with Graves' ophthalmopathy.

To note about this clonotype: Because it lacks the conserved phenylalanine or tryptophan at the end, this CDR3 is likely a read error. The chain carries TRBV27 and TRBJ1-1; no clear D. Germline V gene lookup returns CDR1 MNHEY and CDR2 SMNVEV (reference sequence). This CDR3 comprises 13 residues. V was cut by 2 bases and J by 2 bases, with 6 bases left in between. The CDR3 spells CASSLQVNTEAFL. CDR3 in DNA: TGTGCCAGCAGTTTACAGGTCAACACTGAAGCTTTCCTT.

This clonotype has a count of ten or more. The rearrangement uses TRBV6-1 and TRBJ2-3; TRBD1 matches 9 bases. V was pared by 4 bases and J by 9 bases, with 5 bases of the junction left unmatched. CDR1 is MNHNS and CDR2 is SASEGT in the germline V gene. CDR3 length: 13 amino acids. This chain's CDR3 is CASSGTGEGTQYF. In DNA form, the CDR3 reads TGTGCCAGCAGTGGGACAGGGGAGGGCACGCAGTATTTT.

CDR3 coding DNA: TGTGCCAGCAGCGACGGGAAGGCAACCTACGAGCAGTACTTC. Protein product: CASSDGKATYEQYF. J is TRBJ2-7 and V is TRBV7-9; D is perhaps TRBD2 (5 bases). CDR3 length: 14 amino acids. Germline CDR1 is SEHNR and CDR2 is FQNEAQ (reference sequence). V was shortened by 5 bases and J by 2 bases, with 13 bases between the two germline ends. Drawing the rest from reference TRBV7-9 and TRBJ2-7, the complete variable domain is DTGVSQNPRHKITKRGQNVTFRCDPISEHNRLYWYRQTLGQGPEFLTYFQNEAQLEKSRLLSDRFSAERPKGSFSTLEIQRTEQGDSAMYLCASSDGKATYEQYFGPGTRLTVT.

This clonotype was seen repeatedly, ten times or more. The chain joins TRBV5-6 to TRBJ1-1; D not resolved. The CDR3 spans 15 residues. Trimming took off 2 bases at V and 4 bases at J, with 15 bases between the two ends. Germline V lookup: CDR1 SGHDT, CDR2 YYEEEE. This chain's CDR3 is CASSFGQLYSTEAFF. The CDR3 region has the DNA TGTGCCAGCAGCTTCGGCCAGCTATATAGCACTGAAGCTTTCTTT.

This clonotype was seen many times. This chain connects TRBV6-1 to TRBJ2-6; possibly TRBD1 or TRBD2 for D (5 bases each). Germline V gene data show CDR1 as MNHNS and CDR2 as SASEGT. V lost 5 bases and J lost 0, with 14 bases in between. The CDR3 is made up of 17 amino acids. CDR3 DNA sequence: TGTGCCAGCAGTCCCCGGGACCCTGGCTCTGGGGCCAACGTCCTGACTTTC. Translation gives CASSPRDPGSGANVLTF.